This entry describes one TCR beta chain. Only in-frame clones appear in the TCRdb table, and some are missing; sequencing was by immunoSEQ multiplex PCR. The table records around 250,000 clones, 90% of them present only once. This entry comes from a study of blood T cell repertoires in COVID-19. Per germline, CDR1 MDHEN and CDR2 SYDVKM. The CDR3 extends over 14 amino acids. The junction had 5 bases not matched to a gene; V was cut back by 6 bases and J by 4 bases. The chain uses TRBV28 and TRBJ1-4; 7 bases are a match to TRBD1. The TCR was taken from a woman aged 25 to 45 with acute COVID-19. The sequenced material came from PBMCs or T cells enriched from blood (not recorded which). The chain's CDR3 is CASSTGTVNEKLFF. As DNA, the CDR3 is TGTGCCAGCAGCACCGGGACAGTTAATGAAAAACTGTTTTTT.